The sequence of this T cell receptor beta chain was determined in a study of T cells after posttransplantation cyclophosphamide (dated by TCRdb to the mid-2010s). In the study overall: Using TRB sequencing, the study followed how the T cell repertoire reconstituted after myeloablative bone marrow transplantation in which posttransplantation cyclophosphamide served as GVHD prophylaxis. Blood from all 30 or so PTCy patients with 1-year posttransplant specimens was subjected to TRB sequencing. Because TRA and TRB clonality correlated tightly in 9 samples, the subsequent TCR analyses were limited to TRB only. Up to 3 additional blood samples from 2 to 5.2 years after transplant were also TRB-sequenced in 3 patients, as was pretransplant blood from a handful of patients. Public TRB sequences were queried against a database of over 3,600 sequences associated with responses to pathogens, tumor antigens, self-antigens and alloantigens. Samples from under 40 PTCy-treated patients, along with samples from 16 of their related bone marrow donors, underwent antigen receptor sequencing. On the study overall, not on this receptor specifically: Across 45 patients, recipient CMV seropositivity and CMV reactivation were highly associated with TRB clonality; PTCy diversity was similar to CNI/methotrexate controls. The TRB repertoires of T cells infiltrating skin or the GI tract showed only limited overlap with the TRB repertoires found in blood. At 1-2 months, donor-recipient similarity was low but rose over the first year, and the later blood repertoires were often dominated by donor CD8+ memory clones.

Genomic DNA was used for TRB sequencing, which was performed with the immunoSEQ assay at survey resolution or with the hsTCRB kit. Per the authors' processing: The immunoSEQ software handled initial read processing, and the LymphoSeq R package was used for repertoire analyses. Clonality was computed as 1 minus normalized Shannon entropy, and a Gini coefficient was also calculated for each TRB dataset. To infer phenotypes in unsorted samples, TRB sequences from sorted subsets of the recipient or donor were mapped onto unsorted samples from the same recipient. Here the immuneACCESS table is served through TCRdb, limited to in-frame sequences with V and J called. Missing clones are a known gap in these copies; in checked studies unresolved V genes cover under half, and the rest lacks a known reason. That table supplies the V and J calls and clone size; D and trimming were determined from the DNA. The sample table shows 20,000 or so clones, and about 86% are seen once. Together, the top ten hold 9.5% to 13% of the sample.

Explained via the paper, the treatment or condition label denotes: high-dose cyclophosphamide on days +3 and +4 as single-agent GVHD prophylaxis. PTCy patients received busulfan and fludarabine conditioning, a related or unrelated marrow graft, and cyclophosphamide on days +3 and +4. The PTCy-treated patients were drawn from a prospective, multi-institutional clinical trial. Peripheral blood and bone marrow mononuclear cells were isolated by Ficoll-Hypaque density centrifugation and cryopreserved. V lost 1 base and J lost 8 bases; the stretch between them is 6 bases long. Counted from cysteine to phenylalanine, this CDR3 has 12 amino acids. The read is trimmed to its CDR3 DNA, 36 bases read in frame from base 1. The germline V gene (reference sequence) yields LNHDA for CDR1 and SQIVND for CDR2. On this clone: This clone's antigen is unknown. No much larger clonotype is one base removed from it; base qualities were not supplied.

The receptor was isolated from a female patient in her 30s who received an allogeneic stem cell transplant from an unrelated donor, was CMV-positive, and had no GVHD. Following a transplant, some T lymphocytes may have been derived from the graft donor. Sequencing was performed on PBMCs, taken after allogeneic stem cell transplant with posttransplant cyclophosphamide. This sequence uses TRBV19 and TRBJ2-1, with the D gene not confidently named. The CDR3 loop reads CASSIVYHEQFF. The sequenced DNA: TGTGCCAGTAGTATAGTGTATCATGAGCAGTTCTTC.